The clone carrying this T cell receptor (beta chain) was seen once. Deletions cut 6 bases from V and 0 bases from J, with 10 bases between. The CDR3 is made up of 14 amino acids. This record comes from a study of patients and donors after allogeneic stem cell transplantation. TCRdb processed the RT-PCR reads anew with MiXCR; each CDR3 protein has one entry. This table has about 11,000 distinct CDR3 sequences, 22% appearing once. The J gene is TRBJ2-3, the V gene TRBV12-3 or TRBV12-4, with D possibly matching TRBD1 (5 bases). The source material was blood, either unsorted or a sorted T cell fraction (not recorded which). This receptor was obtained from a human donor who was either an allogeneic HSCT recipient or a stem cell or donor lymphocyte infusion donor (not recorded which). It is not recorded whose cells these are; they may come from a transplant donor. The CDR3 DNA follows: TGTGCCAGCAGCATCCCAGGGAGCACAGATACGCAGTATTTT. The encoded protein is CASSIPGSTDTQYF.